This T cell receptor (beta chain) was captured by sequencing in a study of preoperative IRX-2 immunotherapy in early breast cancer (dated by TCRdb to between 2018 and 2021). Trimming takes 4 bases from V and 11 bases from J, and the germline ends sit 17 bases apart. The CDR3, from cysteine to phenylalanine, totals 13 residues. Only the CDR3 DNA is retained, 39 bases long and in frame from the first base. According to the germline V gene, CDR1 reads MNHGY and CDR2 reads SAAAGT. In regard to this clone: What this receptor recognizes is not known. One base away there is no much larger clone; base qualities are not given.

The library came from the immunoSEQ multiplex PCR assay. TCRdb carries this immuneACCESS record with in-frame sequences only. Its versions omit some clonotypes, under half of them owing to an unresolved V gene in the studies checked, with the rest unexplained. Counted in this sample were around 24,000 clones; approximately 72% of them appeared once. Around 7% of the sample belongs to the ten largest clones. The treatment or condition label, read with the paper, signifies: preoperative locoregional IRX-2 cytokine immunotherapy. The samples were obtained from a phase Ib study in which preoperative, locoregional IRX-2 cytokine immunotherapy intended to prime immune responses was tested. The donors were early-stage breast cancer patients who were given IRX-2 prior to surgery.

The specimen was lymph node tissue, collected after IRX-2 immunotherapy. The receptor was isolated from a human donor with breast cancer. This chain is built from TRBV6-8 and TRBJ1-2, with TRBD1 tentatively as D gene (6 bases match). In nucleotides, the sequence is TGTGCCAGCAGTTTACCGGGACATACTCGGTACACCTTC. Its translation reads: CASSLPGHTRYTF.